This T cell receptor beta chain was captured by sequencing in a study of blood T cell repertoires in COVID-19. Overall study: The United States, Italy and Spain provided the acute and convalescent COVID-19 samples. T cells, B-cell-depleted T cells, or PBMCs provided the cDNA or gDNA that served as material.

The CDR3 consists of 15 residues. With 1 base clipped from V and 6 bases from J, the junction kept 4 bases outside the gene matches. The germline gives CDR1 SGHNT, CDR2 YENEEA. Under the authors' procedure: Estimation of nucleated cell counts relied on the amplification of reference gene primers. The table came from immunoSEQ multiplex PCR; TCRdb's copy has only in-frame clones and leaves some out. That table furnishes V, J and clone size, whereas the DNA furnished D and trimming. The repertoire holds about 260,000 clones, 87% seen once, with about 2.2% in the top ten. The rearrangement joins TRBV11-3 to TRBJ2-2; TRBD1 agrees at 8 bases. The source material was peripheral blood. The TCR sequence derives from a woman in her forties or fifties who had recovered from COVID-19. In DNA, the CDR3 is TGTGCCAGCAGCTTAGGGACAGGGTTAGCCGGGGAGCTGTTTTTT. Protein sequence: CASSLGTGLAGELFF.